This is a list of T cell receptor beta chains from one sample in a study of cytomegalovirus exposure and HLA in healthy donors. Data came from immunoSEQ multiplex PCR; TCRdb stores just in-frame clones and leaves some out. The sample records 150,000 or so clones, around 78% being singletons. The specimen was PBMCs. All receptors derive from a woman in her late teens or twenties in good health and CMV-seronegative. The CDR3 runs from the conserved cysteine through the conserved F or W. D genes are given only for firm matches. Not all rows give a size; the values are once, few, many and, for expanded clones, a class.

CDR3 DNA: TGCGCCAGCAGCTCCAACCGCCGGTTAGGGGGCGTGGAGACCCAGTACTTC; CDR3 protein: CASSSNRRLGGVETQYF; J gene: TRBJ2-5; V gene: TRBV5-1; clone size: -; D gene: TRBD1
CDR3 DNA: TGTGCCAGCTCCGGGACAGGGGTATTCGGCTACACCTTC; CDR3 protein: CASSGTGVFGYTF; J gene: TRBJ1-2; V gene: TRBV6-6; clone size: -; D gene: TRBD1
CDR3 DNA: TGTGCCAGCCGACGGACAGGGGATTCCGGGGAGCTGTTTTTT; CDR3 protein: CASRRTGDSGELFF; J gene: TRBJ2-2; V gene: TRBV7-9; clone size: -; D gene: TRBD1
CDR3 DNA: TGTGCCAGCAGCCAAACTTCGAACACTGAAGCTTTCTTT; CDR3 protein: CASSQTSNTEAFF; J gene: TRBJ1-1; V gene: TRBV7-9; clone size: -; D gene: -
CDR3 DNA: TGTGCCAGCAGTTTATGGCAGGCTGTTAACTATGGCTACACCTTC; CDR3 protein: CASSLWQAVNYGYTF; J gene: TRBJ1-2; V gene: TRBV28; clone size: -; D gene: -
CDR3 DNA: TGTGCCAGTAGTATTAATAGCGGGAGTACAGAGACCCAGTACTTC; CDR3 protein: CASSINSGSTETQYF; J gene: TRBJ2-5; V gene: TRBV19; clone size: few; D gene: TRBD2
CDR3 DNA: TGCAGCGTCTGTGGGAGGAGCACAGATACGCAGTATTTT; CDR3 protein: CSVCGRSTDTQYF; J gene: TRBJ2-3; V gene: TRBV29-1; clone size: -; D gene: -
CDR3 DNA: TGTGCCAGCAGTTACCTCGGATTAGCAAACAATGAGCAGTTCTTC; CDR3 protein: CASSYLGLANNEQFF; J gene: TRBJ2-1; V gene: TRBV6-5; clone size: once; D gene: -
CDR3 DNA: TGTGCCAGCAGCCCCAACCCGACAAGTTTTAACACCGGGGAGCTGTTTTTT; CDR3 protein: CASSPNPTSFNTGELFF; J gene: TRBJ2-2; V gene: TRBV11-3; clone size: -; D gene: -
CDR3 DNA: TGTGCCAGCAGCGTGGGACAGGGAAACACCGGGGAGCTGTTTTTT; CDR3 protein: CASSVGQGNTGELFF; J gene: TRBJ2-2; V gene: TRBV9; clone size: -; D gene: TRBD1
CDR3 DNA: TGTGCCACCAGCCTAGGGGGTTCACCCCTCCACTTT; CDR3 protein: CATSLGGSPLHF; J gene: TRBJ1-6; V gene: TRBV15; clone size: few; D gene: -
CDR3 DNA: TGCGCCAGCAGCCAAGACCCGGGGTTAGGAAACACCATATATTTT; CDR3 protein: CASSQDPGLGNTIYF; J gene: TRBJ1-3; V gene: TRBV4-1; clone size: few; D gene: -
CDR3 DNA: TGCGCCAGCAGCCAAGGGGTCGGGGTTGGCCAGCCCCAGCATTTT; CDR3 protein: CASSQGVGVGQPQHF; J gene: TRBJ1-5; V gene: TRBV4-1; clone size: -; D gene: -
CDR3 DNA: TGCGCCAGCAGCCAAGTTTCAGTGAACACTGAAGCTTTCTTT; CDR3 protein: CASSQVSVNTEAFF; J gene: TRBJ1-1; V gene: TRBV4-1; clone size: once; D gene: -
CDR3 DNA: TGTGCCAGCAGCTCCCCGGGACTAGCGGGGGCGAACTCCTACAATGAGCAGTTCTTC; CDR3 protein: CASSSPGLAGANSYNEQFF; J gene: TRBJ2-1; V gene: TRBV7-9; clone size: -; D gene: TRBD2
CDR3 DNA: TGTGCCAGCAGTAAACGCGGGCTAGCGAGCGATGAGCAGTTCTTC; CDR3 protein: CASSKRGLASDEQFF; J gene: TRBJ2-1; V gene: TRBV11-2; clone size: -; D gene: -
CDR3 DNA: TGTGCCAGCAGCGCACTGGACAGGTGGAACACTGAAGCTTTCTTT; CDR3 protein: CASSALDRWNTEAFF; J gene: TRBJ1-1; V gene: TRBV5-6; clone size: -; D gene: TRBD1
CDR3 DNA: TGTGCCAGCAGCCGCAGGGGAGTGGGAGAGACCCAGTACTTC; CDR3 protein: CASSRRGVGETQYF; J gene: TRBJ2-5; V gene: TRBV5-5; clone size: few; D gene: -
CDR3 DNA: TGTGCCAGCAGCGCCGGACAGGGGGCTCGTCAGCCCCAGCATTTT; CDR3 protein: CASSAGQGARQPQHF; J gene: TRBJ1-5; V gene: TRBV9; clone size: -; D gene: TRBD1
CDR3 DNA: TGTGCCAGCAGCCAACGCGCGGGAGCGATAGATACGCAGTATTTT; CDR3 protein: CASSQRAGAIDTQYF; J gene: TRBJ2-3; V gene: TRBV11-2; clone size: -; D gene: TRBD2
CDR3 DNA: TGTGCCAGCAGCAACCGGGACTCTTATCGGCTTGAAGCTTTCTTT; CDR3 protein: CASSNRDSYRLEAFF; J gene: TRBJ1-1; V gene: TRBV21-1; clone size: -; D gene: -
CDR3 DNA: TGCGCCAGCAGCCAAGTCACAGGGTCTAACTATGGCTACACCTTC; CDR3 protein: CASSQVTGSNYGYTF; J gene: TRBJ1-2; V gene: TRBV4-1; clone size: -; D gene: -
CDR3 DNA: TGTGCCAGCAGCTCTGGGGGCTCCGAGCAGTACTTC; CDR3 protein: CASSSGGSEQYF; J gene: TRBJ2-7; V gene: TRBV9; clone size: -; D gene: -
CDR3 DNA: TGCAGCTGGGGGCGGGTCAGCTCCTACAATGAGCAGTTCTTC; CDR3 protein: CSWGRVSSYNEQFF; J gene: TRBJ2-1; V gene: TRBV29-1; clone size: -; D gene: -
CDR3 DNA: TGCGCCAGCAGCCCGGGGACAGAAGATTATGGCTACACCTTC; CDR3 protein: CASSPGTEDYGYTF; J gene: TRBJ1-2; V gene: TRBV5-1; clone size: once; D gene: TRBD1
CDR3 DNA: TGTGCCAGCAGCAGTGGACAGGGGAGGCTCTATGGCTACACCTTC; CDR3 protein: CASSSGQGRLYGYTF; J gene: TRBJ1-2; V gene: TRBV28; clone size: -; D gene: TRBD1
CDR3 DNA: TGCGCCAGCAGCTTGGCCAGCGACCCCAAACTGTTTTTT; CDR3 protein: CASSLASDPKLFF; J gene: TRBJ1-4; V gene: TRBV5-1; clone size: -; D gene: -
CDR3 DNA: TGTGCCAGCAGCAAATTAGACACCGGGGAGCTGTTTTTT; CDR3 protein: CASSKLDTGELFF; J gene: TRBJ2-2; V gene: TRBV21-1; clone size: once; D gene: -
CDR3 DNA: TGTGCCAGCGGAAGGGGGCTCACCGGGGAGCTGTTTTTT; CDR3 protein: CASGRGLTGELFF; J gene: TRBJ2-2; V gene: TRBV28; clone size: -; D gene: TRBD1
CDR3 DNA: TGCGCCAGCAGCCTAACCGGGACTAGCGGCGCGGATACGCAGTATTTT; CDR3 protein: CASSLTGTSGADTQYF; J gene: TRBJ2-3; V gene: TRBV4-3; clone size: few; D gene: TRBD2
CDR3 DNA: TGCGCCAGCAGCCACTCCGGGACTAGTGGGCCTGAGCAGTTCTTC; CDR3 protein: CASSHSGTSGPEQFF; J gene: TRBJ2-1; V gene: TRBV4-1; clone size: -; D gene: TRBD2
CDR3 DNA: TGTGCCAGCAGCTTAGACGACACGGTTTTGTATGGCTACACCTTC; CDR3 protein: CASSLDDTVLYGYTF; J gene: TRBJ1-2; V gene: TRBV7-6; clone size: -; D gene: -
CDR3 DNA: TGTGCCAGCTCACTCGGGACAGGCTCCTCCTACAATGAGCAGTTCTTC; CDR3 protein: CASSLGTGSSYNEQFF; J gene: TRBJ2-1; V gene: TRBV18; clone size: -; D gene: TRBD1
CDR3 DNA: TGTGCCAGCAGTCTAAGTTTTTCCCAGTACTTC; CDR3 protein: CASSLSFSQYF; J gene: TRBJ2-5; V gene: TRBV28; clone size: -; D gene: -
CDR3 DNA: TGTGCCAGCAGCTTAGTCCAGGCTAACTATGGCTACACCTTC; CDR3 protein: CASSLVQANYGYTF; J gene: TRBJ1-2; V gene: TRBV7-9; clone size: -; D gene: -
CDR3 DNA: TGCGCCAGCAGCATGTGGGCGAACACTGAAGCTTTCTTT; CDR3 protein: CASSMWANTEAFF; J gene: TRBJ1-1; V gene: TRBV5-1; clone size: once; D gene: -
CDR3 DNA: TGTGCCTCCCAGGGGTTTTCGGACACTGAAGCTTTCTTT; CDR3 protein: CASQGFSDTEAFF; J gene: TRBJ1-1; V gene: TRBV6-5; clone size: -; D gene: -
CDR3 DNA: TGTGCCAGCAGCCAAGGAGGGGGGGCAGATACGCAGTATTTT; CDR3 protein: CASSQGGGADTQYF; J gene: TRBJ2-3; V gene: TRBV4-2; clone size: -; D gene: -
CDR3 DNA: TGTGCCAGCAGCTACGGCCCGGGACAGGGGGAGACCCAGTACTTC; CDR3 protein: CASSYGPGQGETQYF; J gene: TRBJ2-5; V gene: TRBV7-2; clone size: -; D gene: TRBD1
CDR3 DNA: TGTGCCAGCAGCCTAGAGGGAGGGGGGAGGTATCAGCCCCAGCATTTT; CDR3 protein: CASSLEGGGRYQPQHF; J gene: TRBJ1-5; V gene: TRBV7-2; clone size: -; D gene: -
CDR3 DNA: TGTGCCAGCAGTCGGGACAGGGGGAAGGACGGTGAAAAACTGTTTTTT; CDR3 protein: CASSRDRGKDGEKLFF; J gene: TRBJ1-4; V gene: TRBV28; clone size: -; D gene: TRBD1
CDR3 DNA: TGTGCCAGCAGTTCCGGGACAGAAGCTTTCTTT; CDR3 protein: CASSSGTEAFF; J gene: TRBJ1-1; V gene: TRBV27; clone size: -; D gene: -
CDR3 DNA: TGTGCCAGCAGCTCGCTAGCGGGGGCCGCCGAGGAGACCCAGTACTTC; CDR3 protein: CASSSLAGAAEETQYF; J gene: TRBJ2-5; V gene: TRBV7-9; clone size: -; D gene: TRBD2
CDR3 DNA: TGTGCCAGCAGCTTAGAAGGGGTGAGTCATGCAGATACGCAGTATTTT; CDR3 protein: CASSLEGVSHADTQYF; J gene: TRBJ2-3; V gene: TRBV7-9; clone size: -; D gene: -
CDR3 DNA: TGTGCCAGCAGCCGAGACAGGGGTGATACCGGGGAGCTGTTTTTT; CDR3 protein: CASSRDRGDTGELFF; J gene: TRBJ2-2; V gene: TRBV13; clone size: -; D gene: TRBD1
CDR3 DNA: TGTGCCAGCAGCTTGGCCGCGGTGAACACTGAAGCTTTCTTT; CDR3 protein: CASSLAAVNTEAFF; J gene: TRBJ1-1; V gene: TRBV5-4; clone size: -; D gene: -